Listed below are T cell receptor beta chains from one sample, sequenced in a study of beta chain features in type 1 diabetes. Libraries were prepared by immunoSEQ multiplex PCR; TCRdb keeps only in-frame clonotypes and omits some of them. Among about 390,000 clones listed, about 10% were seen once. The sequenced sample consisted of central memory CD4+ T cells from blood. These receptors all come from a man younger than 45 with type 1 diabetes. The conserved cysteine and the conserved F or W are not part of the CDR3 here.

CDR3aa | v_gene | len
STARGNTIY | TRBV20-1 | 9
AWSPESNQPQH | TRBV30 | 11
SVVSGSTNTEAF | TRBV29-1 | 12
ASSPSRGGETQY | TRBV5-6 | 12
ASSLGEGGYGYT | TRBV5-4 | 12
ASSRGGAGVYEQY | TRBV7-3 | 13
ASSYSAGTLRHIQY | TRBV6-5 | 14
ASMGQGVLLYT | TRBV28 | 11
ASSFRQYEQY | TRBV11-2 | 10
ATNPTTNRNEQF | TRBV27 | 12